Shown below are 6 T cell receptor beta chains from a single sample sequenced in a study of blood T cell repertoires in COVID-19. Produced via immunoSEQ multiplex PCR; TCRdb's table is partial and in-frame only. This repertoire shows under 25,000 clones, 85% to 90% found once; its top ten account for about 18%. The specimen was peripheral blood. These receptor sequences come from a woman older than 75 with acute or convalescent COVID-19.

The V call is TRBV5-6, the J call TRBJ1-4; no definite D call. This CDR3 is built from 15 residues. With 3 bases removed from V and 0 bases from J, the gap between germline ends came to 9 bases. Germline V gene sequence: CDR1 SGHDT, CDR2 YYEEEE. CDR3 DNA sequence: TGTGCCAGCAGCTGGTACAGTGCAACTAATGAAAAACTGTTTTTT. This encodes CASSWYSATNEKLFF.

CDR3 residues: CATSRNGQPESNIQYF. The CDR3 nucleotides are TGTGCCACCAGTAGGAACGGACAGCCAGAAAGCAACATTCAGTACTTC. The chain carries TRBV24-1 and TRBJ2-4; weak D call: TRBD1 (6 bases). Trimming took off 6 bases at V and 7 bases at J, with 21 bases between the two ends. This CDR3 comprises 16 residues. The germline V gene encodes CDR1 KGHDR and CDR2 SFDVKD.

The chain recombines TRBV12-5 with TRBJ2-6, with D perhaps matching TRBD1 (5 bases). Germline-derived CDR1 and CDR2 are LGHNT and FRNRAP. This CDR3 spans 15 amino acids. Trimming removed 6 bases from V and 0 bases from J, with 9 bases in between. The CDR3 is CASGPTVSGANVLTF. The CDR3 nucleotides read TGTGCTAGTGGCCCGACAGTCTCTGGGGCCAACGTCCTGACTTTC.

This clone was detected once. The chain carries TRBV7-2 and TRBJ2-1; 7 bases map to TRBD1. The CDR3 sequence is 15 residues long. In germline, CDR1 is SGHTA, CDR2 FQGNSA. The V segment lost 1 base and the J segment 4 bases; nucleotides outside the gene matches: 4. The CDR3 sequence is CASSLVWDSYNEQFF. CDR3 nucleotides: TGTGCCAGCAGCTTAGTATGGGACAGTTACAATGAGCAGTTCTTC.

The chain employs TRBV13 and TRBJ2-3; 9 bases map to TRBD2. This CDR3 is 15 amino acids long. The germline V gene has CDR1 PRHDT and CDR2 FYEKMQ (reference sequence). V gave up 3 bases and J gave up 0 bases; unmatched junction bases: 1. The CDR3 reads CASSLTSGSTDTQYF. DNA of the CDR3: TGTGCCAGCAGCTTGACTAGCGGAAGCACAGATACGCAGTATTTT. The full variable domain, with the rest looked up from reference TRBV13 and TRBJ2-3, is AAGVIQSPRHLIKEKRETATLKCYPIPRHDTVYWYQQGPGQDPQFLISFYEKMQSDKGSIPDRFSAQQFSDYHSELNMSSLELGDSALYFCASSLTSGSTDTQYFGPGTRLTVL.

The V call is TRBV6-6, the J call TRBJ1-2; possible D gene TRBD1, 6 bases. The CDR3 contains 14 residues. V dropped 0 bases and J dropped 6 bases, with 11 bases sitting between them. The germline V gene encodes CDR1 MNHNY and CDR2 SVGAGI (reference sequence). DNA of the CDR3: TGTGCCAGCAGTTACTCCCCAGGACAGCATGGCTACACCTTC. This translates into CASSYSPGQHGYTF.